A selection of T cell receptor beta chains follows, all from one sample in a study of blood T cell repertoires in COVID-19. Generated by immunoSEQ multiplex PCR, the TCRdb table keeps only in-frame clones and is missing some. This table holds 200,000 or so clones, 86% found once. Sample: PBMCs or T cells enriched from blood (not recorded which). The receptors stem from a middle-aged woman with acute COVID-19. CDR3s include the opening cysteine and the closing phenylalanine or tryptophan. The D gene is left open where the match is weak.

j_call cdr3_length v_call d_call cdr3_nt cdr3_aa
TRBJ2-3 16 TRBV6-1 TRBD2 TGTGCCAGCAGTGAACCTACTAGCGGCTACACAGATACGCAGTATTTT CASSEPTSGYTDTQYF
TRBJ2-3 16 TRBV27 TRBD2 TGTGCCAGCAGTTTACGATTCGGGACTATCACAGATACGCAGTATTTT CASSLRFGTITDTQYF
TRBJ1-1 12 TRBV12-5 . TGTGCTAGTGCGACAGAAAACACTGAAGCTTTCTTT CASATENTEAFF
TRBJ1-6 13 TRBV30 TRBD1 TGTGCCTGGAATGGGCACAGGGGTTCACCCCTCCACTTT CAWNGHRGSPLHF
TRBJ1-5 12 TRBV7-9 . TGTGCCAGCAGCTTACAGAATCAGCCCCAGCATTTT CASSLQNQPQHF
TRBJ1-1 14 TRBV5-1 . TGCGCCAGCAGCGCCGGGTCAGCCAACACTGAAGCTTTCTTT CASSAGSANTEAFF
TRBJ2-2 16 TRBV28 TRBD1 TGTGCCAGCACGCCGGGACAGATTCTTTCTACCGGGGAGCTGTTTTTT CASTPGQILSTGELFF
TRBJ2-4 17 TRBV5-1 TRBD1 TGCGCCAGCAGCTTGGGCTGGGGACAGTTAGCCAAAAACATTCAGTACTTC CASSLGWGQLAKNIQYF
TRBJ1-1 13 TRBV18 . TGTGCCAGCTCACCAAACATGAACACTGAAGCTTTCTTT CASSPNMNTEAFF
TRBJ1-2 14 TRBV5-1 TRBD1 TGCGCCAGCAGTTTGACGACAGGGGTCCTCGGCTACACCTTC CASSLTTGVLGYTF
TRBJ1-1 15 TRBV9 . TGTGCCAGCAGCCCACTGGGGGGGGTAAACACTGAAGCTTTCTTT CASSPLGGVNTEAFF
TRBJ1-2 15 TRBV19 . TGTGCCAGTAGTAAATCCGGGACACCTAACTATGGCTACACCTTC CASSKSGTPNYGYTF
TRBJ2-7 15 TRBV6-5 . TGTGCCAGCAGTTATGGTGGCAACCCGCCCTACGAGCAGTACTTC CASSYGGNPPYEQYF
TRBJ1-2 11 TRBV12-3/TRBV12-4 . TGTGCCAGCAGGGGCCACTATGGCTACACCTTC CASRGHYGYTF
TRBJ1-1 15 TRBV28 TRBD1 TGTGCCAGCAGTCCACCGGGACAGGCGAACACTGAAGCTTTCTTT CASSPPGQANTEAFF
TRBJ1-2 15 TRBV9 TRBD1 TGTGCCAGTTCTCGGGGGACAGGGGGCAACTATGGCTACACCTTC CASSRGTGGNYGYTF
TRBJ1-5 14 TRBV24-1 . TGTGCCACCAGGGGCTGGGGCTTGGAGCAGCCCCAGCATTTT CATRGWGLEQPQHF
TRBJ2-5 14 TRBV9 . TGTGCCAGCAGCGTATTGGACGGAGGCAGCACCCAGTACTTC CASSVLDGGSTQYF
TRBJ1-1 14 TRBV6-5 . TGTGCCAGCAGTTATAAATCCCTGAACACTGAAGCTTTCTTT CASSYKSLNTEAFF
TRBJ1-1 16 TRBV7-3 TRBD1 TGTGCCAGCAGCTTAATCGGAACAGGGGGCGGCACTGAAGCTTTCTTT CASSLIGTGGGTEAFF
TRBJ1-5 15 TRBV5-6 TRBD1 TGTGCCAGCAGCTTCGGGACAGGGGTCAATCAGCCCCAGCATTTT CASSFGTGVNQPQHF
TRBJ1-1 15 TRBV28 . TGTGCCAGCAGTGGGAGCGGCCAAGGGAACACTGAAGCTTTCTTT CASSGSGQGNTEAFF
TRBJ2-1 15 TRBV24-1 TRBD1 TGTGCCACCAGCATAGGGACAGCCTCGTACAATGAGCAGTTCTTC CATSIGTASYNEQFF
TRBJ1-2 13 TRBV7-9 . TGTGCCAGCAGGAACAGCAACAACCCCTCTTTCCCCTTC CASRNSNNPSFPF
TRBJ2-7 14 TRBV4-1 . TGCGCCAGCAGCCAAGATTTCACTTCCTACGAGCAGTACTTC CASSQDFTSYEQYF
TRBJ1-2 12 TRBV6-5 . TGTGCCAGCAGTTCAGGGTACTATGGCTACACCTTC CASSSGYYGYTF
TRBJ2-1 15 TRBV11-3 TRBD2 TGTGCCAGCAGCTTCAAGCTAGCGGGGATCAATGAGCAGTTCTTC CASSFKLAGINEQFF
TRBJ2-1 16 TRBV7-6 TRBD1 TGTGCCAGCAGCCCGAGACAGGGGGCGAGTTACAATGAGCAGTTCTTC CASSPRQGASYNEQFF
TRBJ2-4 15 TRBV6-2/TRBV6-3 . TGTGCCAGCAGCTCTGGGGGCTCAGCCAAAAACATTCAGTACTTC CASSSGGSAKNIQYF
TRBJ2-1 14 TRBV7-3 . TGTGCCAGCAGCTTTAGCCCGGTGGTCAATGAGCAGTTCTTC CASSFSPVVNEQFF
TRBJ2-4 15 TRBV5-5 . TGTGCCAGCAGCTTGGGGGGCTATGCCAAAAACATTCAGTACTTC CASSLGGYAKNIQYF
TRBJ1-4 15 TRBV7-8 . TGTGCCAGCAGCTTAGGAGGGGGGGCTGGAGAAAAACTGTTTTTT CASSLGGGAGEKLFF
TRBJ2-4 18 TRBV6-6 TRBD1 TGTGCCAGCAGTCCAACTGACAGGGCCGTCTTAACCAAAAACATTCAGTACTTC CASSPTDRAVLTKNIQYF
TRBJ1-6 16 TRBV5-1 . TGCGCCAGCAGCTTGGGGGTTACACGCCGAGGGTCACCCCTCCACTTT CASSLGVTRRGSPLHF
TRBJ2-2 13 TRBV27 . TGTGCCAGCAAATCCTTTTACACCGGGGAGCTGTTTTTT CASKSFYTGELFF
TRBJ1-5 16 TRBV4-3 . TGCGCCAGCAGCCAAGATTGGGGGACTAACAATCAGCCCCAGCATTTT CASSQDWGTNNQPQHF
TRBJ1-4 13 TRBV24-1 . TGTGCCACCAGTGATTTACGGGGTGGAAAACTGTTTTTT CATSDLRGGKLFF